This T cell receptor beta chain was recorded in a study of shared clonotypes between healthy human individuals. Clones were sequenced by immunoSEQ multiplex PCR, and TCRdb holds only the in-frame ones, with some missing. Of 850,000 to 1,200,000 clones in the sample, about 75% were seen once. The V gene lost 3 bases and the J gene lost 1 base, with 17 bases spanning the gap. CDR3 length equals 17 residues. The germline V gene encodes CDR1 SGHRS and CDR2 YFSETQ. The chain carries TRBV5-1 and TRBJ1-3, with a tentative D call TRBD1 (5 bases). The sample comprised memory CD4+ T cells sorted from blood. The sample's subset: CD45RA-negative fraction. The source is a man aged 18 to 30 in good health. Here the CDR3 reads CASSSGRGVTSGNTIYF. The CDR3 DNA is TGCGCCAGCAGCTCAGGGCGGGGGGTTACATCTGGAAACACCATATATTTT. The whole variable domain, remainder taken from reference TRBV5-1 and TRBJ1-3, is KAGVTQTPRYLIKTRGQQVTLSCSPISGHRSVSWYQQTPGQGLQFLFEYFSETQRNKGNFPGRFSGRQFSNSRSEMNVSTLELGDSALYLCASSSGRGVTSGNTIYFGEGSWLTVV.